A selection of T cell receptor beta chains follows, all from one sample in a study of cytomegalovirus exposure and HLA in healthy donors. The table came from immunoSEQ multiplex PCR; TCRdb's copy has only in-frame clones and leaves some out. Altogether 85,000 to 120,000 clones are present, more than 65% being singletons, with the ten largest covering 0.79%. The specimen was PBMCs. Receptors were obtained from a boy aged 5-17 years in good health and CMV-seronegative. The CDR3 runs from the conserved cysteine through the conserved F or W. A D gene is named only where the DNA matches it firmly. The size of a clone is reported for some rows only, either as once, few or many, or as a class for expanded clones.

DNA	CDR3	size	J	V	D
TGTGCCAGCAGGGGACAGGGGACAGATACGCAGTATTTT	CASRGQGTDTQYF	-	TRBJ2-3	TRBV28	TRBD1
TGTGCCAGCAGCTTAGGGGCGGGGGGGGACTACGAGCAGTACTTC	CASSLGAGGDYEQYF	-	TRBJ2-7	TRBV13	TRBD2
TGTGCTAGTGGTTCCGGGACAGGGTTGGGAGCTTTCTTT	CASGSGTGLGAFF	few	TRBJ1-1	TRBV12-5	TRBD1
TGTGCCAGCAGCGCCCGACAGGGTACTAATGAAAAACTGTTTTTT	CASSARQGTNEKLFF	-	TRBJ1-4	TRBV7-9	TRBD1
TGTGCCAGCAGCCCGACGACATCGAACACTGAAGCTTTCTTT	CASSPTTSNTEAFF	-	TRBJ1-1	TRBV5-4	-
TGTGCCAGCAGTTCCCCCCTTAAAGCTTTCTTT	CASSSPLKAFF	-	TRBJ1-1	TRBV6-5	-
TGTGCCAGCAGCCGACTGCTCGGGAGGGTCACTGAAGCTTTCTTT	CASSRLLGRVTEAFF	-	TRBJ1-1	TRBV5-6	-
TGTGCCAGTAGTATCGTGGCCTCATCAGGGGATTCTGCGGTGGGGCAGTACTTC	CASSIVASSGDSAVGQYF	-	TRBJ2-5	TRBV19	-
TGTGCCAGCAGCCCGGACAGGGGGCTGGGGACCCAGTACTTC	CASSPDRGLGTQYF	-	TRBJ2-5	TRBV5-6	TRBD1
TGTGCCAGCAGCACAGGACCGCACGAGCAGTACTTC	CASSTGPHEQYF	once	TRBJ2-7	TRBV6-5	-
TGTGCCAGCAGCTTAAATAAGGGGTTCACTGAAGCTTTCTTT	CASSLNKGFTEAFF	-	TRBJ1-1	TRBV7-3	-
TGTGCCAGTAGTACCCCGGGACAGGACTACGAGCAGTACTTC	CASSTPGQDYEQYF	few	TRBJ2-7	TRBV19	TRBD1
TGTGCCAGCAGTTTTACCCTCGCCTCCAACAGCTACGAGCAGTACTTC	CASSFTLASNSYEQYF	-	TRBJ2-7	TRBV28	-
TGTGCCAGCGGGACCGGGACAGGGCAGGTCATGAACACTGAAGCTTTCTTT	CASGTGTGQVMNTEAFF	-	TRBJ1-1	TRBV2	TRBD1
TGCGCCAGCAGCTTGTATGGGACAGGGGGCGAGCAGTACTTC	CASSLYGTGGEQYF	-	TRBJ2-7	TRBV5-1	TRBD1
TGTGCCAGCAGTCTCCAGGGGTACACTGAAGCTTTCTTT	CASSLQGYTEAFF	-	TRBJ1-1	TRBV27	-
TGTGCCAGCAGCTTGGGCCAGAGCAATCAGCCCCAGCATTTT	CASSLGQSNQPQHF	once	TRBJ1-5	TRBV7-9	-
TGCGCCAGCAGCCAAGATCCAGGGCTGGGGACACCCCTCCACTTT	CASSQDPGLGTPLHF	-	TRBJ1-6	TRBV4-1	-
TGTGCCAGCAGCTTCCATTCCACAGGTCGGAACACCATATATTTT	CASSFHSTGRNTIYF	-	TRBJ1-3	TRBV5-4	-
TGTGCCAGCAGCCCAAGACTAGCGGTAGACACCGGGGAGCTGTTTTTT	CASSPRLAVDTGELFF	-	TRBJ2-2	TRBV11-3	TRBD2
TGTGCCAGCAGCCGCCGGGGACAGGGGTCGAATGGCTACACCTTC	CASSRRGQGSNGYTF	once	TRBJ1-2	TRBV6-5	TRBD1
TGTGCCAGCAGCAGGGGAACCCGCACAGATACGCAGTATTTT	CASSRGTRTDTQYF	-	TRBJ2-3	TRBV7-6	-
TGTGCCAGCAGGGACAGGGGCTATGGCTACACCTTC	CASRDRGYGYTF	-	TRBJ1-2	TRBV2	TRBD1
TGTGCCACCAGGAGTCATGGCGGGAATGAGCAGTTCTTC	CATRSHGGNEQFF	once	TRBJ2-1	TRBV15	-
TGTGCCAGCAGTTTTGGGGGGGACAATGAGCAGTTCTTC	CASSFGGDNEQFF	-	TRBJ2-1	TRBV27	TRBD2
TGTGCCAGCAACCAACTGGGACTAGCGGGAGATGAGCAGTTCTTC	CASNQLGLAGDEQFF	-	TRBJ2-1	TRBV2	TRBD2
TGTGCCAGCAGCGTAGGGAGCAGCCCTCCCGGGGAGACCCAGTACTTC	CASSVGSSPPGETQYF	few	TRBJ2-5	TRBV9	-
TGCGCCAGCAGCTTGGTGGAGGGGTTCTCTGAGCAGTTCTTC	CASSLVEGFSEQFF	-	TRBJ2-1	TRBV5-1	-
TGTGCCAGCACCCGAGGGGGGGGGACAGAGACCCAGTACTTC	CASTRGGGTETQYF	-	TRBJ2-5	TRBV25-1	-
TGTGCCAGCAGTGATATCTTCAGGGGGCTAGACACTGAAGCTTTCTTT	CASSDIFRGLDTEAFF	few	TRBJ1-1	TRBV6-1	TRBD1
TGTGCCAGCAGTTTTCGACCTCGGGACAGATATAGCACAGATACGCAGTATTTT	CASSFRPRDRYSTDTQYF	-	TRBJ2-3	TRBV28	TRBD1
TGCGCCAGCAGCCTTCTCGGGTCGGCCAAAAACATTCAGTACTTC	CASSLLGSAKNIQYF	-	TRBJ2-4	TRBV4-1	-
TGTGCCATCAGTAGAGACAGAAATCTCTACACCTTC	CAISRDRNLYTF	-	TRBJ1-2	TRBV10-3	-
TGTGCCAGCAGGATCCCGGGGTCTGGAAACACCATATATTTT	CASRIPGSGNTIYF	-	TRBJ1-3	TRBV28	-
TGTGCCAGCAGTTCTCCGCCTGCTAGCGGAATCACAGATACGCAGTATTTT	CASSSPPASGITDTQYF	-	TRBJ2-3	TRBV28	TRBD2
TGTGCCAGCACCCAAGGTAGGGGAGCTTTCTTT	CASTQGRGAFF	-	TRBJ1-1	TRBV13	-
TGTGCCAGCAGTTTCCTAGCGGGCCAAACAGATACGCAGTATTTT	CASSFLAGQTDTQYF	-	TRBJ2-3	TRBV28	TRBD2
TGTGCCAGCAGCGCGACGGGGAGAGATACGCAGTATTTT	CASSATGRDTQYF	-	TRBJ2-3	TRBV5-6	-
TGTGCCAGCAGTTCCCGGACTAGCGGGGGGTTTTACACAGATACGCAGTATTTT	CASSSRTSGGFYTDTQYF	once	TRBJ2-3	TRBV9	TRBD2
TGTGCCAGCAGCTTGCGACAGGGGGCCGTTCCTCAGGATGGCTACACCTTC	CASSLRQGAVPQDGYTF	-	TRBJ1-2	TRBV5-6	TRBD1
TGTGCCAGCAGTTTGTTCGGGAACAACTACGAGCAGTACTTC	CASSLFGNNYEQYF	-	TRBJ2-7	TRBV28	-
TGTGCCAGCAGCTCCGGAGTAGCGGGGGGGACCGGGGAGCTGTTTTTT	CASSSGVAGGTGELFF	-	TRBJ2-2	TRBV5-8	TRBD2
TGTGCCAGCAGTTACTCAGGGACAACTAACTATGGCTACACCTTC	CASSYSGTTNYGYTF	-	TRBJ1-2	TRBV6-5	-
TGTGCCAGCAGTGCCTCCCAGGGCAGCAATCAGCCCCAGCATTTT	CASSASQGSNQPQHF	-	TRBJ1-5	TRBV2	-
TGTGCCAGCAGTTTCCTTGGAGGGGCGAACTATGGCTACACCTTC	CASSFLGGANYGYTF	few	TRBJ1-2	TRBV27	-
TGTGCCATCGGGGACAGGGAGTTCCCTAGCTATGGCTACACCTTC	CAIGDREFPSYGYTF	-	TRBJ1-2	TRBV10-3	TRBD1
TGTGCCAGCAGCCCCGGACAGGGCCTAAAACTGTTTTTT	CASSPGQGLKLFF	-	TRBJ1-4	TRBV6-5	TRBD1
TGTGCCAGCAGCGTAGCTTTTGGGACAAACGAGCAGTACTTC	CASSVAFGTNEQYF	-	TRBJ2-7	TRBV9	-
TGCGCCAGCAGCACAGGGACAGGCCTCACCGGGGAGCTGTTTTTT	CASSTGTGLTGELFF	-	TRBJ2-2	TRBV5-1	TRBD1
TGTGCCAGCAGTTTTCCCGGACTAGCGGCTAGAAGCACAGATACGCAGTATTTT	CASSFPGLAARSTDTQYF	-	TRBJ2-3	TRBV28	TRBD2
TGTGCCAGCAGCCTTGGAGTTAAGCGGGCCGAAGATACGCAGTATTTT	CASSLGVKRAEDTQYF	once	TRBJ2-3	TRBV14	-
TGTGCCAGCAGCTTAGCGTGGAGGCCGCGGGACTATGGCTACACCTTC	CASSLAWRPRDYGYTF	-	TRBJ1-2	TRBV7-9	-
TGTGCCAGCAGCTTAATGGGGGCGGCAGAGCAGTTCTTC	CASSLMGAAEQFF	-	TRBJ2-1	TRBV7-3	-
TGTGCCAGCAGAACAGGAGACAGGGCCGAGCAGTACTTC	CASRTGDRAEQYF	-	TRBJ2-7	TRBV6-5	TRBD1
TGTGCCAGCAGCTTATACAGGGGTGGGAATCAGCCCCAGCATTTT	CASSLYRGGNQPQHF	-	TRBJ1-5	TRBV7-2	TRBD1
TGTGCCAGCAGCCGCCCGGGGACAGGGGGCTTTGGGGCCAACGTCCTGACTTTC	CASSRPGTGGFGANVLTF	-	TRBJ2-6	TRBV7-2	TRBD1
TGTGCCAGCAGTTTTTCGGACAGGGTAAATGGCTACACCTTC	CASSFSDRVNGYTF	-	TRBJ1-2	TRBV27	TRBD1
TGTGCCTGTGGGACTAGCGGGGGTCTCTCCTACGAGCAGTACTTC	CACGTSGGLSYEQYF	-	TRBJ2-7	TRBV30	TRBD2
TGTGCCAGCAGTTTGCGAAGAAACTATGGCTACACCTTC	CASSLRRNYGYTF	-	TRBJ1-2	TRBV27	-